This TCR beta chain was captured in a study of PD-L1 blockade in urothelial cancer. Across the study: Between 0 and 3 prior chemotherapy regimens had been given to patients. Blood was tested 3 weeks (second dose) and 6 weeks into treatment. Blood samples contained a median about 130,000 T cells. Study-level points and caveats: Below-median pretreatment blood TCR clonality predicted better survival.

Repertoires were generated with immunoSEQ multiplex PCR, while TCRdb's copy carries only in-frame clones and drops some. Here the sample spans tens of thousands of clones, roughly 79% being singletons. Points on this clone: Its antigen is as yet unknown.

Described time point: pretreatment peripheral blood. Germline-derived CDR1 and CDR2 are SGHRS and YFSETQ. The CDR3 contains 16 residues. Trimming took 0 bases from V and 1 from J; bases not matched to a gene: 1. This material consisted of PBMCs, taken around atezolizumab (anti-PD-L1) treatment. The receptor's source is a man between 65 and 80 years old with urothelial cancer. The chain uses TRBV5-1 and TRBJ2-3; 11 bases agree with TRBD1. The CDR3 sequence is CASSLGGQGGTDTQYF. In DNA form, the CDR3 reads TGCGCCAGCAGCTTGGGGGGACAGGGGGGCACAGATACGCAGTATTTT.